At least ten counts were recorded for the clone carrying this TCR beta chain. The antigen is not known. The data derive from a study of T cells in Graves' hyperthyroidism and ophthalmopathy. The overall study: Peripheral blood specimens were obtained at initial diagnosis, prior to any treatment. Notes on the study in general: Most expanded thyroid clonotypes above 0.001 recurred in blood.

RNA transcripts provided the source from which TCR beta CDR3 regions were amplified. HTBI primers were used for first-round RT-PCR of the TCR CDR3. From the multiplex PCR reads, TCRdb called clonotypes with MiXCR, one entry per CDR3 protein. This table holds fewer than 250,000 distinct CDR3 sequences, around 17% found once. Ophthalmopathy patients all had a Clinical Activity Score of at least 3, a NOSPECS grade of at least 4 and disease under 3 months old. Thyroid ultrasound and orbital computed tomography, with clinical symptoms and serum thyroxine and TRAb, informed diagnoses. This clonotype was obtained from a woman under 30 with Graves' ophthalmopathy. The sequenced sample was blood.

CDR3 residues: CASSPPRDRGHGEAFF. CDR3 nucleotides: TGTGCCAGCAGCCCTCCGAGGGACAGGGGGCACGGTGAAGCTTTCTTT. This chain joins TRBV9 and TRBJ1-1; 12 bases are a match to TRBD1. The germline V gene encodes CDR1 SGDLS and CDR2 YYNGEE. The CDR3 runs 16 residues. J gave up 7 bases and V 4 bases, and 11 bases lay outside the gene matches.